This T cell receptor beta chain was retrieved from a study of blood T cells in healthy people across ages. Germline CDR1 is KGHSH and CDR2 is LQKENI. The CDR3 covers 15 residues. The V gene lost 6 bases and the J gene lost 2 bases, with 16 bases spanning the gap. A sample-barcoded 5' primer and a J-beta primer mix were used in a second PCR of about 7 to 12 cycles. TCRdb passed the 5' RACE reads through MiXCR, listing each CDR3 protein once. The sample lists roughly 1,100,000 distinct CDR3 sequences, under 30% occurring once. This clonotype was picked up a small number of times. These same data were also listed under a study on T cells of mothers and their children.

Sequences were obtained from blood. The J gene is TRBJ1-2, the V gene TRBV18, with D unclear. This sequence was found in a girl aged 2-15 years in good health. CDR3 loop: CASSRSAEDNYGYTF. In DNA, the CDR3 is TGTGCCAGCTCGCGAAGTGCGGAGGACAACTATGGCTACACCTTC.